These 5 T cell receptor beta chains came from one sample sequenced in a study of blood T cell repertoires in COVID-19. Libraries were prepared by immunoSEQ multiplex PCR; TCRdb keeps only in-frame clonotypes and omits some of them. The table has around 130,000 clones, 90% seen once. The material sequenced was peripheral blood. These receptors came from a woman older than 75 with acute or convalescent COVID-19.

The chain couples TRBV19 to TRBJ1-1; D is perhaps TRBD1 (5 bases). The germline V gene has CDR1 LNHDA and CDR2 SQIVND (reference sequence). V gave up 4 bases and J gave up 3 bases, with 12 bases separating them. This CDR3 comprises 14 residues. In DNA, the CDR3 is TGTGCCAGTAGTAGGTTCGGGGGGGACACTGAAGCTTTCTTT. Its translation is CASSRFGGDTEAFF.

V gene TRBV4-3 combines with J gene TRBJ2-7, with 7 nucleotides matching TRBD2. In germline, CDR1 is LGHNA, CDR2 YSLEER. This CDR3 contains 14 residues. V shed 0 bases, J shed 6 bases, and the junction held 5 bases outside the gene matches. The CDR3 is CASSQERASGEQYF. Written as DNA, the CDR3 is TGCGCCAGCAGCCAAGAACGGGCTAGCGGCGAGCAGTACTTC.

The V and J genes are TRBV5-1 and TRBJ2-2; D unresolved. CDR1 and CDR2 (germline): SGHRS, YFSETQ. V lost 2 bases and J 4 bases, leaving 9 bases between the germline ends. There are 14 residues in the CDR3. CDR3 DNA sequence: TGCGCCAGCAGCTTTCCCACACCCACCGGGGAGCTGTTTTTT. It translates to CASSFPTPTGELFF. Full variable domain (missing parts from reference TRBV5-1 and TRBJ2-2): KAGVTQTPRYLIKTRGQQVTLSCSPISGHRSVSWYQQTPGQGLQFLFEYFSETQRNKGNFPGRFSGRQFSNSRSEMNVSTLELGDSALYLCASSFPTPTGELFFGEGSRLTVL.

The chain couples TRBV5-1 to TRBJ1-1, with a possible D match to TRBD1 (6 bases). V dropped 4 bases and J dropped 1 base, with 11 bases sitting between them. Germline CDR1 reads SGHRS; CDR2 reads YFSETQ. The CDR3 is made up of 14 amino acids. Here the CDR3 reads CASSLSDRNTEAFF. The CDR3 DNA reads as TGCGCCAGCAGCCTCTCGGACAGGAACACTGAAGCTTTCTTT.

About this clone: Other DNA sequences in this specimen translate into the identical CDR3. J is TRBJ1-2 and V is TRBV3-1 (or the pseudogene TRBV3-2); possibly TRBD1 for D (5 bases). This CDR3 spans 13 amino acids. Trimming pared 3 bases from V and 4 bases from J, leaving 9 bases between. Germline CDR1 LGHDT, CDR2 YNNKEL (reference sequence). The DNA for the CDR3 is TGTGCCAGCAGCCAGGGGCAGGGCTATGGCTACACCTTC. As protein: CASSQGQGYGYTF.